This entry concerns a single T cell receptor (beta chain). This clone was detected once. The antigen this receptor binds is unknown. No base qualities exist here, and no much larger clone lies one base off it. Distinct nucleotide sequences in the sample also encode this CDR3. The record originates from a study of shared clonotypes between healthy human individuals (dated by TCRdb to the early 2020s). Regarding the research as a whole: A couple of women and a few men aged 18 to 49 years were included in the cohort. For each donor, three plates each were used for CD4 naive and CD4 memory, two plates were used for CD8 naive, and one plate was used for CD8 memory. To estimate repertoire size and how much clonotype sharing occurs between individuals, the study deeply sequenced the blood TCR repertoires of a handful of healthy adults. Between about 0.85 and 8.9 billion PBMCs per donor were obtained by leukapheresis. To increase sequencing depth and limit assay-specific biases, different laboratories used diverse techniques to prepare libraries and sequence TCR repertoires. Summary of the overall study and its limitations: Clonotypes shared by all four sorted-subset donors showed higher generation probabilities than non-shared clonotypes. Based on pairwise subsampling, the degree of clonotype sharing among donors was expected to be affected by sequencing depth. Only blood was sampled, and tissue TCR repertoires likely differ from those in blood. Across several donors, roughly 5.1% of naive CD4, 3% to 3.5% of naive CD8, about 2.3% of memory CD4, and under 0.45% of memory CD8 clonotypes were shared. Because the study included only a small number of donors, the genetic and exposure-history diversity represented was limited. Naive subsets generally had larger estimated clonotype richness than memory subsets did. Incomplete sequencing was indicated by rarefaction of sorted-subset datasets, despite the large sequencing depth.

The donors were healthy, HIV-negative adults who had no recently reported acute infections or vaccinations. Only Caucasian adults living in Nashville, Tennessee, USA were represented among the donors. CD4+ T cells were enriched through magnetic negative selection, after which naive cells were positively selected on CD45RA and the remaining negative fraction served as the memory subset. After blood collection by leukapheresis, PBMCs were isolated using Ficoll-Histopaque density gradient centrifugation and then cryopreserved in the vapor phase of liquid nitrogen. Analytical flow cytometry was used to check the purity and quantity of each magnetically sorted T cell population. Each sorted fraction had its genomic DNA isolated and then quantified by UV absorbance on a Nanodrop 2000c. According to the germline V gene, CDR1 reads SNHLY and CDR2 reads FYNNEI. Including the terminal cysteine and phenylalanine, the CDR3 comprises 14 residues. The kept DNA is CDR3 alone, 42 bases in frame from the first base. A distance of 12 bases separates the germline ends of V and J, which lose 6 bases and 0 bases respectively.

Using the deep immunoSEQ assay, multiplex PCR amplified TCR CDR3 regions from genomic DNA. Extracted genomic DNA from each cell subset was distributed evenly across all wells of several immunoSEQ 96-well plates, and each plate was treated as a replicate. Each replicate PCR for sorted subsets received 200 ng genomic DNA, equal to roughly 30,000 T cell genomes. Purified libraries were measured with a Qubit 3.0 fluorometer, size-checked on a Bioanalyzer 2100, and measured again with the KAPA Library Quantification kit. Each immunoSEQ 96-well plate was sequenced on its own single-read 150-cycle Illumina NextSeq 550 flow cell. In the paper's pipeline: Because the immunoSEQ output included only junctional sequences and no quality scores, the filtering could not be the same as the filtering used for full-length reads. Sequences were annotated with PyIR, a Python wrapper for IgBLAST v1.9, and V/J genes and CDR3 were assigned using IMGT germline references. Any read was removed if the V/J assignment was weak (E-value above 1e-6), the CDR3 was missing, or the read contained stop codons, out-of-frame junctions, or ambiguous translated residues. A V3J clonotype was defined by an identical inferred V gene, J gene, and CDR3 amino acid sequence. Percentage overlap between repertoires was calculated by dividing the number of shared unique clonotypes by the size of the smaller repertoire. Richness of each repertoire was evaluated using RTK rarefaction, the Chao1 estimator, and Recon v2.1 estimates of unobserved clonotypes. Generation probabilities were computed with OLGA for all TCRbeta clonotypes obtained by the gDNA method from four donors. In TCRdb, the immuneACCESS table is reduced to in-frame sequences with V and J assigned. These tables do not hold every clone; where another copy was compared, an unresolved V gene accounts for under half, and the others remain unexplained. The V and J calls and clone size are taken from that table; D and trimming were inferred from the DNA. Within this sample are 950,000 to 1,100,000 clones, with about 77% of them counted one time only. The top ten hold about 1.5% of the sample.

The rearranged chain carries TRBV2 and TRBJ2-7, with the D segment possibly TRBD1 or TRBD2, each aligning over 5 bases. Sequenced material: memory CD4+ T cells sorted from blood. The cell subset or site label, read with the paper, signifies: CD45RA-negative fraction. This sequence originates from a man in his late teens or twenties in good health. The DNA is as follows: TGTGCCAGCAGACAAAGTGGGGGCTCCTACGAGCAGTACTTC. Its amino acids are CASRQSGGSYEQYF. The reference TRBV2 and TRBJ2-7 proteins fill in what lies around the CDR3, so the full variable domain reads EPEVTQTPSHQVTQMGQEVILRCVPISNHLYFYWYRQILGQKVEFLVSFYNNEISEKSEIFDDQFSVERPDGSNFTLKIRSTKLEDSAMYFCASRQSGGSYEQYFGPGTRLTVT.